This T cell receptor beta chain was profiled in a study of cytomegalovirus exposure and HLA in healthy donors. Study at large: Genetic ancestry analysis placed approximately 80% of the approximately 390 donors that were genotyped in the Caucasian-associated cluster.

Overall study findings and caveats: Most subjects' HLA-A and HLA-B alleles were reportedly predicted from TCR beta sequences.

PCR involved 60 Vbeta and 13 Jbeta primers. TCRdb keeps only in-frame clones here, not all; method: immunoSEQ multiplex PCR. The data show under 200,000 clones, with around 68% seen just once and less than 3.5% held by the top ten. A remark on this clone: The antigen is not known.

This clonotype was sampled from a woman aged 40 to 50 in good health and CMV-seropositive. The sample taken for sequencing was PBMCs.

This CDR3 is CASSLRNTGELFF. In nucleotides, the CDR3 is TGTGCCAGCAGCCTACGGAACACCGGGGAGCTGTTTTTT. The chain uses TRBV11-2 and TRBJ2-2; D is uncertain. The V gene's germline CDR1 is SGHAT and CDR2 FQNNGV. The CDR3 spans 13 residues. Deletions cut 5 bases from V and 1 base from J, with 5 bases between.